These 21 T cell receptor beta chains were sequenced from one sample in a study of CD8 T cells in Susac syndrome. Random hexamers primed reverse transcription of about 0.5 to 1 ug RNA. TCRdb re-derived calls from the immunoSEQ multiplex PCR reads in MiXCR, one entry per CDR3 protein. This table has around 190,000 distinct CDR3 sequences, around 96% appearing once. Material for sequencing was CD4+ T cells from PBMCs. Receptor source: a human donor in good health.

This chain connects TRBV29-1 to TRBJ2-1, with D possibly matching TRBD2 (5 bases). Germline values: CDR1 SQVTM, CDR2 ANQGSEA. V lost 0 bases and J lost 7, with 19 bases in between. The CDR3 contains 16 residues. CDR3 sequence (DNA): TGCAGCGTTGAAGATTACAGCGGCCGAACGGAGAATGAGCAGTTCTTC. Translation: CSVEDYSGRTENEQFF.

The CDR3 nucleotides read TGCAGCGTTGACGGGTCGGGATGGGGCAAAAACATTCAGTACTTC. Its protein product is CSVDGSGWGKNIQYF. This chain joins TRBV29-1 and TRBJ2-4, with a weak D call TRBD2 (5 bases). The germline V gene encodes CDR1 SQVTM and CDR2 ANQGSEA. The V end lost 3 bases, the J end lost 3 bases, and 15 bases lay between the germline ends. This CDR3 is 15 amino acids long.

A single count supports this clonotype. The gene calls are TRBV4-3 and TRBJ2-7; 8 bases fit TRBD2. With V trimmed by 0 bases and J by 4 bases, 2 bases remained unmatched. Germline V gene data show CDR1 as LGHNA and CDR2 as YSLEER. The CDR3 is made up of 14 amino acids. The CDR3 sequence: CASSQETSVYEQYF. The CDR3 DNA reads as TGCGCCAGCAGCCAAGAGACTAGCGTGTACGAGCAGTACTTC.

The rearrangement links TRBV6-6 to TRBJ1-1; D is unresolved. Germline V gene data show CDR1 as MNHNY and CDR2 as SVGAGI (reference sequence). V was clipped by 8 bases and J by 6 bases, with 10 bases between them. CDR3 length equals 11 residues. The CDR3 bases are TGTGCCAGCCTCCTTGGGGCTGAAGCTTTCTTT. Protein product: CASLLGAEAFF.

The J gene is TRBJ2-6, the V gene TRBV20-1; 8 bases line up with TRBD2. Trimming took 3 bases from V and 0 from J; bases not matched to a gene: 4. Germline CDR1 DFQATT, CDR2 SNEGSKA (reference sequence). This CDR3 is 16 amino acids long. The CDR3 DNA is TGCAGTGCTAGCGGCGGGAGGCCCTCTGGGGCCAACGTCCTGACTTTC. Its translation: CSASGGRPSGANVLTF.

This chain links TRBV14 with TRBJ2-1, with TRBD2 identical over 8 bases. Germline assignment: CDR1 SGHDN and CDR2 FVKESK. V lost 9 bases and J lost 9; bases outside the gene matches: 13. This CDR3 is 14 amino acids long. The CDR3 here is CARNRTSPQGEQFF. In DNA, the CDR3 is TGTGCCAGAAACCGGACTAGCCCCCAGGGTGAGCAGTTCTTC.

The chain uses TRBV29-1 and TRBJ2-1; 11 nucleotides match TRBD2. After removal of 6 bases from V and 4 bases from J, the junction contained 8 bases not matched to a gene. This CDR3 comprises 15 residues. Germline CDR1 and CDR2: SQVTM and ANQGSEA. The DNA of the CDR3 is TGCAGCGTCGGCACCCTAGCGGGAGGTTACAATGAGCAGTTCTTC. Translated: CSVGTLAGGYNEQFF.

The chain carries TRBV9 and TRBJ2-2; perhaps D is TRBD1 or TRBD2 (5 bases each). Germline CDR1 SGDLS, CDR2 YYNGEE. The ends were cut back, 4 bases at V and 3 bases at J, with 13 bases in the middle. CDR3 size: 15 residues. The CDR3 nucleotides read TGTGCCAGCAGCCCCGGGACCCACCACACCGGGGAGCTGTTTTTT. Translating gives CASSPGTHHTGELFF.

The chain uses TRBV20-1 and TRBJ2-3, with D possibly matching TRBD1 (6 bases). The V gene lost 0 bases and the J gene lost 6 bases, with 13 bases spanning the gap. This CDR3 has 14 residues. The germline V gene has CDR1 DFQATT and CDR2 SNEGSKA (reference sequence). Here the CDR3 reads CSARDIGGWDTQYF. CDR3 sequence (DNA): TGCAGTGCTAGAGATATTGGGGGCTGGGATACGCAGTATTTT.

The V call is TRBV4-3, the J call TRBJ1-2; 10 nucleotides agree with TRBD1. This CDR3 is 16 amino acids long. The V and J ends lost 1 base and 4 bases, in that order; junction bases with no gene match: 6. In germline, CDR1 is LGHNA, CDR2 YSLEER. CDR3 sequence reads: CASSQGMTGGSYGYTF. The CDR3 region has the DNA TGCGCCAGCAGCCAAGGAATGACAGGGGGCTCCTATGGCTACACCTTC.

This clonotype was observed once. The chain links TRBV2 to TRBJ1-1; D perhaps matches TRBD1 (5 bases). The germline CDR1 and CDR2 sequences are SNHLY and FYNNEI. The V and J ends lost 3 bases and 4 bases respectively, with 9 bases between them. This CDR3 has 13 residues. The CDR3 sequence is CASSEGVSTEAFF. CDR3 coding DNA: TGTGCCAGCAGTGAGGGGGTCAGCACTGAAGCTTTCTTT.

A single count supports this clonotype. The rearrangement joins TRBV29-1 to TRBJ2-3; 10 nucleotides match TRBD1. The CDR3 consists of 14 residues. V was pared by 4 bases and J by 4 bases, with 5 bases of the junction left unmatched. CDR1 and CDR2 from the germline V gene are SQVTM and ANQGSEA. The chain's CDR3 is CSVADRGYADTQYF. In DNA, the CDR3 is TGCAGCGTTGCGGACAGGGGGTATGCAGATACGCAGTATTTT.

The rearrangement links TRBV6-2 or TRBV6-3 to TRBJ2-7; TRBD1 matches at 8 bases. The CDR3 extends over 13 amino acids. CDR1 and CDR2 (germline): MNHEY, SVGEGT. V was pared by 4 bases and J by 3 bases, with 2 bases of the junction left unmatched. As DNA, the CDR3 is TGTGCCAGCAGTTCTGGGACAGGCTACGAGCAGTACTTC. Protein: CASSSGTGYEQYF.

The J gene is TRBJ2-5, the V gene TRBV7-2; TRBD1 is a possible D gene (5 bases). CDR1 and CDR2 (germline): SGHTA, FQGNSA. CDR3 length: 15 amino acids. Trimming took 1 base from V and 5 from J, leaving 14 bases between them. The CDR3 loop reads CASSLGGGLGETQYF. The CDR3 DNA reads TGTGCCAGCAGCTTAGGGGGCGGCCTCGGCGAGACCCAGTACTTC.

V usage is TRBV7-2 and J usage is TRBJ2-2, with 9 bases that match TRBD2. V lost 5 bases and J lost 2; bases outside the gene matches: 3. Germline V lookup: CDR1 SGHTA, CDR2 FQGNSA. This CDR3 spans 15 amino acids. The CDR3 here is CASSVSGGNTGELFF. The CDR3 bases are TGTGCCAGCAGCGTTAGCGGGGGAAACACCGGGGAGCTGTTTTTT. Supplemented by reference TRBV7-2 and TRBJ2-2, the full variable domain reads GAGVSQSPSNKVTEKGKDVELRCDPISGHTALYWYRQSLGQGLEFLIYFQGNSAPDKSGLPSDRFSAERTGGSVSTLTIQRTQQEDSAVYLCASSVSGGNTGELFFGEGSRLTVL.

The chain is built from TRBV27 and TRBJ1-1; 7 bases fit TRBD1. The ends lost 5 bases at V and 3 bases at J; junction bases unmatched: 3. CDR1 and CDR2 from the germline V gene are MNHEY and SMNVEV (reference sequence). This CDR3 comprises 13 residues. This CDR3 is CASSPQGYTEAFF. The CDR3 bases are TGTGCCAGCAGTCCACAGGGGTACACTGAAGCTTTCTTT.

The chain employs TRBV28 and TRBJ2-7; D may be TRBD2 (6 bases). Per the germline V gene, CDR1 is MDHEN and CDR2 is SYDVKM. V was shortened by 11 bases and J by 1 base, with 9 bases between the two germline ends. The CDR3 totals 11 residues. The CDR3, as DNA: TGTGCCGCGGGGTATTCCTACGAGCAGTACTTC. This encodes CAAGYSYEQYF.

The J gene is TRBJ2-2, the V gene TRBV21-1. TRBV21-1 is annotated as a pseudogene. The CDR3 has 14 residues. CDR3 bases: TGTGCCAGCAGCAAAGTCGGTGCGGCCGGGGAGCTGTTTTTT. Its translation: CASSKVGAAGELFF.

This rearrangement joins TRBV20-1 to TRBJ2-7, with D perhaps TRBD1 (6 bases). The CDR3 consists of 15 residues. CDR1 and CDR2 (germline): DFQATT, SNEGSKA (reference sequence). Trimming took off 4 bases at V and 5 bases at J, with 21 bases between the two ends. CDR3 amino acids: CSANSGASSGDEQYF. The DNA of the CDR3 is TGCAGTGCTAATTCAGGGGCTTCTAGTGGGGACGAGCAGTACTTC.

The V call is TRBV7-8, the J call TRBJ1-1, with a possible D match to TRBD1 (6 bases). V dropped 8 bases and J dropped 7 bases, with 14 bases sitting between them. CDR3 length: 12 residues. Germline lookup yields CDR1 SGHVS and CDR2 FQNEAQ. The CDR3 loop is CASHVGGGEAFF. As DNA, the CDR3 is TGTGCCAGCCACGTGGGGGGCGGTGAAGCTTTCTTT.

This clonotype occurred once. The rearrangement uses TRBV28 and TRBJ1-5; D is perhaps TRBD1 (5 bases). Germline lookup yields CDR1 MDHEN and CDR2 SYDVKM. Trimming took 0 bases from V and 9 from J, leaving 12 bases between them. The CDR3 runs 14 residues. In nucleotides, the CDR3 is TGTGCCAGCAGTTTATGGGGGCCCGAACCGCCCCAGCATTTT. This translates into CASSLWGPEPPQHF.